This TCR beta chain was captured in a study of tumor-infiltrating lymphocytes in primary liver carcinoma. Study-level information: All lesions had stage T1-T3 N0M0 and roughly 4 to 11 cm widths. General study findings and limits: Samples, which were bulk and unsorted, did not allow CD4+ and CD8+ repertoires to be compared.

Trimming removed 3 bases at V and 4 bases at J, with 7 bases between. The CDR3 is 13 amino acids. Out of unsorted whole blood came the blood RNA, and germline DNA was extracted as well. Sampling before surgery obtained roughly 4.1 milliliters of peripheral blood. Many counts were recorded for this clonotype. Its specificity is unknown. A primer matching the constant region was used to make TCR beta cDNA from approximately 0.45 ug of total RNA. Three nested multiplex PCR rounds of slightly modified ARM-PCR generated TCR beta libraries. Primers for the first two PCR rounds were TRBV1-TRBV30 forward primers and a C-beta reverse primer (approximately 10 cycles per round). TCRdb passed the multiplex PCR reads through MiXCR, listing each CDR3 protein once. The sample lists just over 300,000 distinct CDR3 sequences, around three fifths occurring once.

The receptor was derived from a woman in her 30s with primary liver carcinoma and hepatitis B virus infection. The chain carries TRBV12-3 or TRBV12-4 and TRBJ1-5, with D maybe TRBD1 (5 bases). Sequences were obtained from peripheral blood. The DNA for the CDR3 is TGTGCCAGCAGTTTCAGGGTAAATCAGCCCCAGCATTTT. Residues: CASSFRVNQPQHF.